This TCR beta chain originates from a study of blood T cell repertoires in COVID-19. Trimming removed 3 bases at V and 5 bases at J, with 32 bases between. Germline V CDR1 and CDR2: LGHNA, YNFKEQ. This CDR3 is built from 21 residues. Here immunoSEQ multiplex PCR was the method, and the copy in TCRdb shows in-frame clones only, minus some. Counted here are 150,000 or so clones, roughly 85% occurring once; the ten biggest clones make up 5.4%. This clone was found a few times. The Seattle patients, enrolled during active infection, were followed longitudinally. Sequencing was done on a sample of peripheral blood. The TCR originated in a woman aged 45-65 years with COVID-19, enrolled during active disease. The V gene is TRBV4-2, the J gene TRBJ2-1, with a tentative D call TRBD1 (5 bases). The CDR3 DNA sequence: TGTGCCAGCAGCCATGCCAGGGAAGTATTACTCAGAAGGGGTTTAAACAATGAGCAGTTCTTC. It encodes CASSHAREVLLRRGLNNEQFF.